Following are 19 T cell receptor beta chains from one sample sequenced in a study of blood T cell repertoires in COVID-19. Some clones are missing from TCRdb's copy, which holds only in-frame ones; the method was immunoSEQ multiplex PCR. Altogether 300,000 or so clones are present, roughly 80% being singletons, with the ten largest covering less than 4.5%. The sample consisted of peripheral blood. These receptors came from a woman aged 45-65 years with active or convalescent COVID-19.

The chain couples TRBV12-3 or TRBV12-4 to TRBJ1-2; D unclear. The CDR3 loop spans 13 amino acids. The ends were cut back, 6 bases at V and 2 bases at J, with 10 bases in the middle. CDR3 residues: CASRPTGNYGYTF. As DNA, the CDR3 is TGTGCCAGCAGGCCGACGGGAAACTATGGCTACACCTTC.

In DNA, the CDR3 is TGCGCCAGCAGCTTGGGTTATCTGAACACTGAAGCTTTCTTT. This sequence encodes CASSLGYLNTEAFF. The chain uses TRBV5-1 and TRBJ1-1; D uncertain. Germline loops: CDR1 SGHRS, CDR2 YFSETQ. The CDR3 runs to 14 residues. The V gene lost 0 bases and the J gene lost 0 bases, with 6 bases spanning the gap. The variable domain in full, completed from reference TRBV5-1 and TRBJ1-1, reads KAGVTQTPRYLIKTRGQQVTLSCSPISGHRSVSWYQQTPGQGLQFLFEYFSETQRNKGNFPGRFSGRQFSNSRSEMNVSTLELGDSALYLCASSLGYLNTEAFFGQGTRLTVV.

This chain's CDR3 is CAPRTSRNNEQFF. The CDR3 DNA reads TGTGCCCCCCGGACTAGCAGAAACAATGAGCAGTTCTTC. This rearrangement joins TRBV10-3 to TRBJ2-1; 8 nucleotides agree with TRBD2. Trimming removed 11 bases from V and 5 bases from J; junction bases left unmatched: 8. This CDR3 is built from 13 residues. Germline values: CDR1 ENHRY, CDR2 SYGVKD.

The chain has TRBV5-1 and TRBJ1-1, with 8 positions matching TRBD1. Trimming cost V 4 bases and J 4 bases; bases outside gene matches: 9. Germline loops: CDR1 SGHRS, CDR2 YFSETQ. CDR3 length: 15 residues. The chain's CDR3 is CASSARTGSGTEAFF. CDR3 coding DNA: TGCGCCAGCAGCGCGAGGACAGGGAGCGGCACTGAAGCTTTCTTT.

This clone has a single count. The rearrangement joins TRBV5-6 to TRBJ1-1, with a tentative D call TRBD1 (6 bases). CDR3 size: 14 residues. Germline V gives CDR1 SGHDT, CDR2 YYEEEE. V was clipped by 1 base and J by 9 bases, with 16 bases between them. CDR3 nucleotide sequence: TGTGCCAGCAGCTTGTTACAGGGAACGGGGCAAGCTTTCTTT. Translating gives CASSLLQGTGQAFF.

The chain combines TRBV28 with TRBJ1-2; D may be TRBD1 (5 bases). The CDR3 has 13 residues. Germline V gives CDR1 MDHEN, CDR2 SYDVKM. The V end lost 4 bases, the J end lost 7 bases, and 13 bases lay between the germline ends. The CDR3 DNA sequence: TGTGCCAGCAGTTACACTGGGGGGTCTGGCTACACCTTC. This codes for CASSYTGGSGYTF.

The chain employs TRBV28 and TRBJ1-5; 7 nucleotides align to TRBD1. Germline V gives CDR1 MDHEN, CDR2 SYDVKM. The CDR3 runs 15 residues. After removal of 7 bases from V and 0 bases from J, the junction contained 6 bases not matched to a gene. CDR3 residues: CASKRTGDSNQPQHF. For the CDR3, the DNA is TGTGCCAGCAAACGGACAGGTGATAGCAATCAGCCCCAGCATTTT.

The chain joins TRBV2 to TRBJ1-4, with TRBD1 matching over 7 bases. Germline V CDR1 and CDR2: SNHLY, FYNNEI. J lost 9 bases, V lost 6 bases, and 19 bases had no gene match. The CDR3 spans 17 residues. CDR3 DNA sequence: TGTGCCAGCAGACCGGCGGAGGGGGCGGGCATGTATAAAAAACTGTTTTTT. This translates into CASRPAEGAGMYKKLFF.

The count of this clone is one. For the CDR3, the DNA is TGTGCCGGTCCTCTAGCGGGAGGTCTTTCCTACGAGCAGTACTTC. This codes for CAGPLAGGLSYEQYF. The chain couples TRBV21-1 to TRBJ2-7; the D call TRBD2 from the table was never checked on the DNA. TRBV21-1 constitutes a pseudogene. CDR3 length equals 15 residues.

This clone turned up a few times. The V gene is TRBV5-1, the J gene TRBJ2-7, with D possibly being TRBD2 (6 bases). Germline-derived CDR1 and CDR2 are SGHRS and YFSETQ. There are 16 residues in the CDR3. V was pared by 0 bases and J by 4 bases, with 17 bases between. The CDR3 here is CASSLESSGGPYEQYF. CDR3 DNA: TGCGCCAGCAGCTTGGAATCCAGCGGAGGGCCTTACGAGCAGTACTTC.

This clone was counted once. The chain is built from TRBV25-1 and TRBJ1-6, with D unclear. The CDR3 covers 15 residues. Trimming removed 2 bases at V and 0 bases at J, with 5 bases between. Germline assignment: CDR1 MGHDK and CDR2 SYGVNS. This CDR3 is CASSETSSYNSPLHF. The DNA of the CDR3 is TGTGCCAGCAGTGAAACGAGCTCCTATAATTCACCCCTCCACTTT.

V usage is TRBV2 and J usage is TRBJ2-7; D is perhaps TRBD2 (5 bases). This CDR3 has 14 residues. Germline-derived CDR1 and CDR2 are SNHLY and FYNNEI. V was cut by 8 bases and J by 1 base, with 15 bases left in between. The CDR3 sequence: CASSLTEVSYEQYF. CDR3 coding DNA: TGTGCCAGCTCCCTGACGGAGGTATCCTACGAGCAGTACTTC.

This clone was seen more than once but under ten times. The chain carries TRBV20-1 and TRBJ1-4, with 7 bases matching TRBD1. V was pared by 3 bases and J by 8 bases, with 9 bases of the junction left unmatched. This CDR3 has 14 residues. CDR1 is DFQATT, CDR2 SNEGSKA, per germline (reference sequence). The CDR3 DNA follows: TGCAGTGCTAGTGGTGACAGGGCGGGAGAAAAACTGTTTTTT. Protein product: CSASGDRAGEKLFF.

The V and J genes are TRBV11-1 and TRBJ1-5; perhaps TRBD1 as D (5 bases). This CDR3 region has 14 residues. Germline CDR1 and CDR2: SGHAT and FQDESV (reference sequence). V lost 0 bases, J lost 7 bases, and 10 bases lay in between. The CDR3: CASSLAGDGQPQHF. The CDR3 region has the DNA TGTGCCAGCAGCTTAGCAGGGGATGGGCAGCCCCAGCATTTT. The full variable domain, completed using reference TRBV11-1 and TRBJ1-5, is EAEVAQSPRYKITEKSQAVAFWCDPISGHATLYWYRQILGQGPELLVQFQDESVVDDSQLPKDRFSAERLKGVDSTLKIQPAELGDSAMYLCASSLAGDGQPQHFGDGTRLSIL.

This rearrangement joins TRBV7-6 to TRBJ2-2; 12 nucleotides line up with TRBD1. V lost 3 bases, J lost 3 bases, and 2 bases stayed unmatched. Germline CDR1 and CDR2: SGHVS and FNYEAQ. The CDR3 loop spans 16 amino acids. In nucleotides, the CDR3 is TGTGCCAGCAGCTTCGGGACAGGGGGCGACACCGGGGAGCTGTTTTTT. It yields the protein CASSFGTGGDTGELFF.

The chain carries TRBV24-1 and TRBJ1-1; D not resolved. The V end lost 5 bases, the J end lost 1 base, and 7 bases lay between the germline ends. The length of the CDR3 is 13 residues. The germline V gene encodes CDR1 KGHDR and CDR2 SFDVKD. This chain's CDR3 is CATSVGSNTEAFF. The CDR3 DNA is TGTGCCACCAGTGTGGGCTCGAACACTGAAGCTTTCTTT.

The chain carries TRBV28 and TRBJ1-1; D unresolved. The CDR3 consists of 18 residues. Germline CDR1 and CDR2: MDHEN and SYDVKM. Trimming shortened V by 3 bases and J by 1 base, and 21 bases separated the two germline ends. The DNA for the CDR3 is TGTGCCAGCAGTTTTATCCTGACATGGGTGGGCACGAACACTGAAGCTTTCTTT. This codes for CASSFILTWVGTNTEAFF. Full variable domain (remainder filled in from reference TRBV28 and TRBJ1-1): DVKVTQSSRYLVKRTGEKVFLECVQDMDHENMFWYRQDPGLGLRLIYFSYDVKMKEKGDIPEGYSVSREKKERFSLILESASTNQTSMYLCASSFILTWVGTNTEAFFGQGTRLTVV.

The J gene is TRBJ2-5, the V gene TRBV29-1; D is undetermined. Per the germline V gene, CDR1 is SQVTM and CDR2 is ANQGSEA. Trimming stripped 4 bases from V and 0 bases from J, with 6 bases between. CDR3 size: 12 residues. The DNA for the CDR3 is TGCAGCGTTGCACTGAACCAAGAGACCCAGTACTTC. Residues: CSVALNQETQYF. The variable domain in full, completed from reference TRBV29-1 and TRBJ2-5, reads SAVISQKPSRDICQRGTSLTIQCQVDSQVTMMFWYRQQPGQSLTLIATANQGSEATYESGFVIDKFPISRPNLTFSTLTVSNMSPEDSSIYLCSVALNQETQYFGPGTRLLVL.

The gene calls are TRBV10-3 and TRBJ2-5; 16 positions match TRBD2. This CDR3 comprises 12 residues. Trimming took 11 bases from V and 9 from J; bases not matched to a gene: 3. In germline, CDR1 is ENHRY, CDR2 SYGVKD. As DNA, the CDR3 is TGTGCCTCGGGACTAGCGGGAGGGGCCCAGTACTTC. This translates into CASGLAGGAQYF.